The 6 T cell receptor beta chains listed next were all sequenced from one sample in a study of OX40 agonist ivuxolimab in advanced cancers. Libraries were made using the immunoSEQ multiplex PCR assay. TCRdb carries this immuneACCESS record with in-frame sequences only. Its versions omit some clonotypes, under half of them owing to an unresolved V gene in the studies checked, with the rest unexplained. This sample has about 23,000 clones in its table, and more than 80% of those were observed once. The biggest ten clones account for about a quarter of the sample. The sequenced sample was CD4+ or CD8+ T cells sorted from blood, obtained in a trial of the OX40 agonist ivuxolimab. The source of these receptors is an adult with an advanced solid tumor such as melanoma, head and neck, liver or kidney cancer.

This clone was seen only once. CDR3 sequence (DNA): TGTGCCAGCAGTTTCAACCCCGGGACTAGCGATTCGGGCACAGATACGCAGTATTTT. This translates into CASSFNPGTSDSGTDTQYF. The V gene is TRBV27, the J gene TRBJ2-3, with 10 bases lining up with TRBD2. The V gene's germline CDR1 is MNHEY and CDR2 SMNVEV (reference sequence). The CDR3 sequence is 19 residues long. Losses at the gene ends were 3 bases for V and 1 base for J; bases not matched to a gene: 13.

The CDR3 sequence is CASSLSPIQGTDTQYF. As DNA, the CDR3 is TGTGCCAGCAGCCTTTCCCCGATACAAGGGACAGATACGCAGTATTTT. The chain combines TRBV7-6 with TRBJ2-3, with D unclear. Germline values: CDR1 SGHVS, CDR2 FNYEAQ. The CDR3 is 16 amino acids. V was pared by 5 bases and J by 3 bases, with 18 bases between. The full variable domain, completed using reference TRBV7-6 and TRBJ2-3, is GAGVSQSPRYKVTKRGQDVALRCDPISGHVSLYWYRQALGQGPEFLTYFNYEAQQDKSGLPNDRFSAERPEGSISTLTIQRTEQRDSAMYRCASSLSPIQGTDTQYFGPGTRLTVL.

The CDR3 loop reads CASSYSKLDIYNEQFF. In DNA form, the CDR3 reads TGTGCCAGCAGTTACTCGAAGCTAGATATATACAATGAGCAGTTCTTC. The gene calls are TRBV6-5 and TRBJ2-1; D is undetermined. The CDR3 length is 16 residues. Germline-derived CDR1 and CDR2 are MNHEY and SVGAGI. V was pared by 0 bases and J by 4 bases, with 13 bases between.

The V call is TRBV2, the J call TRBJ2-2; no firm D call. The CDR3 length is 15 residues. The V gene lost 8 bases and the J gene lost 2 bases, with 15 bases spanning the gap. Germline V gene lookup returns CDR1 SNHLY and CDR2 FYNNEI. Written as DNA, the CDR3 is TGTGCCAGCCTTCCATGGGCTGGTAACACCGGGGAGCTGTTTTTT. Its protein is CASLPWAGNTGELFF.

This clone was observed a few times. The rearrangement joins TRBV14 to TRBJ2-3; D unresolved. V dropped 0 bases and J dropped 2 bases, with 12 bases sitting between them. The CDR3 is 16 residues long. Germline assignment: CDR1 SGHDN and CDR2 FVKESK. CDR3 coding DNA: TGTGCCAGCAGCCAAGAAGCTGGCTTTTTCACAGATACGCAGTATTTT. This codes for CASSQEAGFFTDTQYF.

CDR3 DNA sequence: TGTGCCAGCAGTTTAGAGCTTTCCCGATCGGATGAGCAGTTCTTC. Amino acids: CASSLELSRSDEQFF. The rearrangement uses TRBV28 and TRBJ2-1; unclear D gene. Trimming left V 2 bases short and J 8 bases short, with 16 bases between. The CDR3 has 15 amino acids. Germline CDR1 and CDR2: MDHEN and SYDVKM. The full variable domain, with the rest looked up from reference TRBV28 and TRBJ2-1, is DVKVTQSSRYLVKRTGEKVFLECVQDMDHENMFWYRQDPGLGLRLIYFSYDVKMKEKGDIPEGYSVSREKKERFSLILESASTNQTSMYLCASSLELSRSDEQFFGPGTRLTVL.